A selection of T cell receptor beta chains follows, all from one sample in a study of T cell responses to AZD1222 COVID-19 vaccine. TCRdb's table, derived via immunoSEQ multiplex PCR, lists solely in-frame clones and lacks some. The data show 120,000 to 150,000 clones, 75% to 95% seen once. Sequenced here: peripheral blood, sampled on day 0 of AZD1222 vaccination. These receptor sequences come from an adult in good health. The CDR3 runs from the conserved cysteine through the conserved F or W. The D gene is left open where the match is weak. Clone sizes are given selectively: once, few, many, or a class where the clone is expanded.

size	V	J	D	length	CDR3	DNA
NA	TRBV7-2	TRBJ1-2	NA	13	CASSLGVAYGYTF	TGTGCCAGCAGCTTAGGGGTCGCTTATGGCTACACCTTC
NA	TRBV13	TRBJ2-7	TRBD1	15	CASSVPGQGIHEQYF	TGTGCCAGCAGCGTACCGGGACAGGGTATTCACGAGCAGTACTTC
NA	TRBV19	TRBJ1-1	NA	14	CASSIDGMNTEAFF	TGTGCCAGTAGTATCGACGGGATGAACACTGAAGCTTTCTTT
NA	TRBV3-1/TRBV3-2	TRBJ1-2	NA	15	CASSQVFSFNYGYTF	TGTGCCAGCAGCCAAGTCTTCAGCTTTAACTATGGCTACACCTTC
NA	TRBV2	TRBJ2-1	NA	15	CASSAYWSSYNEQFF	TGTGCCAGCAGTGCCTACTGGAGCTCCTACAATGAGCAGTTCTTC
NA	TRBV6-1	TRBJ1-1	NA	13	CASSDNMNTEAFF	TGTGCCAGCAGTGACAATATGAACACTGAAGCTTTCTTT
NA	TRBV6-5	TRBJ2-1	NA	13	CASAFDWVGEQFF	TGTGCCAGCGCCTTCGACTGGGTTGGTGAGCAGTTCTTC
NA	TRBV5-1	TRBJ2-1	NA	13	CASSGTGSHEQFF	TGCGCCAGCAGCGGTACAGGGTCCCATGAGCAGTTCTTC
once	TRBV7-3	TRBJ1-5	NA	14	CASSLQLSNQPQHF	TGTGCCAGCAGCTTACAGTTGAGCAATCAGCCCCAGCATTTT
NA	TRBV28	TRBJ1-4	NA	14	CASNDHGGGEKLFF	TGTGCCAGCAACGACCACGGGGGAGGTGAAAAACTGTTTTTT
NA	TRBV19	TRBJ2-6	NA	18	CASSLTGTSFWEANVLTF	TGTGCCAGTAGTCTCACCGGGACTTCGTTCTGGGAGGCCAACGTCCTGACTTTC
NA	TRBV15	TRBJ1-1	NA	11	CATSHQGEAFF	TGTGCCACCAGCCACCAGGGTGAAGCTTTCTTT
NA	TRBV6-5	TRBJ1-2	NA	14	CASSSQGANYGYTF	TGTGCCAGCAGCTCACAGGGAGCTAACTATGGCTACACCTTC
once	TRBV29-1	TRBJ2-5	NA	12	CSVGGQEGTQYF	TGCAGCGTTGGGGGTCAGGAAGGGACCCAGTACTTC
NA	TRBV5-1	TRBJ1-2	TRBD1	14	CASSQGTGGGGYTF	TGCGCCAGCAGCCAAGGAACAGGGGGAGGTGGCTACACCTTC
NA	TRBV28	TRBJ2-7	TRBD2	16	CASSSPISGDDYEQYF	TGTGCCAGCAGTTCACCCATCAGCGGGGATGACTACGAGCAGTACTTC
NA	TRBV2	TRBJ2-1	TRBD1	14	CASKDRGYYNEQFF	TGTGCCAGCAAGGACAGGGGTTACTACAATGAGCAGTTCTTC
NA	TRBV3-1/TRBV3-2	TRBJ2-7	NA	15	CASSQSNFLGGEQYF	TGTGCCAGCAGCCAATCTAACTTCTTAGGTGGGGAGCAGTACTTC
NA	TRBV7-9	TRBJ2-7	TRBD2	12	CASGAGGLEQYF	TGTGCCAGCGGAGCGGGGGGGCTCGAGCAGTACTTC
NA	TRBV25-1	TRBJ1-5	NA	14	CASTGGAGNQPQHF	TGTGCCAGCACGGGGGGCGCAGGAAATCAGCCCCAGCATTTT
NA	TRBV19	TRBJ1-3	NA	14	CASSTEFSGNTIYF	TGTGCCAGTAGTACGGAGTTCTCTGGAAACACCATATATTTT
NA	TRBV11-3	TRBJ2-6	NA	17	CASSRARIGAGANVLTF	TGTGCCAGCAGTCGAGCACGGATAGGGGCAGGGGCCAACGTCCTGACTTTC